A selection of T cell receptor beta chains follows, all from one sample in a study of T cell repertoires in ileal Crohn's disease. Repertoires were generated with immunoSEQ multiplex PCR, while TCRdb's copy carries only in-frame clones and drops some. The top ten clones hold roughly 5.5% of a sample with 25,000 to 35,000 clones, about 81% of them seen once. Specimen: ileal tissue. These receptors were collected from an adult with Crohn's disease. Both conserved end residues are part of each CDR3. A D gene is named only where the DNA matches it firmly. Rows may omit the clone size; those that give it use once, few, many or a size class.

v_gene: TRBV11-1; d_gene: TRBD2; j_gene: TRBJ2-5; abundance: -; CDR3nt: TGTGCCAGCGAAGAGGGAATTCGGACTAGCGGGGCGGGTGGAGAGACCCAGTACTTC; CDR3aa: CASEEGIRTSGAGGETQYF
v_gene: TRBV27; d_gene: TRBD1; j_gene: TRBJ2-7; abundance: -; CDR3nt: TGTGCCAGCAGTTTAAGGGCCACAACCGGGACAGCCTACTCCTACGAGCAGTACTTC; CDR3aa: CASSLRATTGTAYSYEQYF
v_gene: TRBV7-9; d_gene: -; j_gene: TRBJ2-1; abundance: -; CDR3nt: TGTGCCAGCAGCTTAGCCCCCGTTCCAGGGAATGAGCAGTTCTTC; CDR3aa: CASSLAPVPGNEQFF
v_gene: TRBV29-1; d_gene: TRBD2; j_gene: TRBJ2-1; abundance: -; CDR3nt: TGCAGCGTTGAATGGCGCGGGGGGACGAATGAGCAGTTCTTC; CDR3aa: CSVEWRGGTNEQFF
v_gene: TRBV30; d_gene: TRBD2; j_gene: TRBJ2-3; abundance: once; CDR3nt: TGTGCCTGGGGTCGACCCCGGACTAGCGGGGGGGCCAATACGCAGTATTTT; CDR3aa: CAWGRPRTSGGANTQYF
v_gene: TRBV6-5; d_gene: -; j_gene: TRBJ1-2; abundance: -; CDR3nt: TGTGCCAGCAGTTCAGACGGGAGATATGGCTACACCTTC; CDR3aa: CASSSDGRYGYTF
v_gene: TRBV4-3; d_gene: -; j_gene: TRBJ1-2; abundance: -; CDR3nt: TGCGCCAGCAGTACGGACGGGAACCCCTATGGCTACACCTTC; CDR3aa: CASSTDGNPYGYTF
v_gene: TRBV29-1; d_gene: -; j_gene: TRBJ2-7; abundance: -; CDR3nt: TGCAGCGTTGAAGATAATCGCAGGGGCGACGAGCAGTACTTC; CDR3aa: CSVEDNRRGDEQYF
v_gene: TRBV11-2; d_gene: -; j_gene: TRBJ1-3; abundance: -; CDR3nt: TGTGCCAGCAGCTTAGATTACGTTGCATGGCCCACAAGCTCTGGAAACACCATATATTTT; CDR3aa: CASSLDYVAWPTSSGNTIYF
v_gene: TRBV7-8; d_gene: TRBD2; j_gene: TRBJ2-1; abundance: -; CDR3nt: TGTGCCAGCAGCGAGACTAGCGGGGTGTATTACAATGAGCAGTTCTTC; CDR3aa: CASSETSGVYYNEQFF
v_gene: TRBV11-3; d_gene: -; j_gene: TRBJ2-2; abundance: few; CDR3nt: TGTGCCAGCAGCTTAGACCATGTGGAGGGGGAGCTGTTTTTT; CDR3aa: CASSLDHVEGELFF
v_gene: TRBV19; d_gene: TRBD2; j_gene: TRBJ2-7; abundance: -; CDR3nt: TGTGCCAGTTCCCCGGGGGGTTCCTACGAGCAGTACTTC; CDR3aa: CASSPGGSYEQYF
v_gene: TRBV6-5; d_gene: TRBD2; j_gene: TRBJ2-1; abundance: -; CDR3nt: TGTGCCAGCAGTTATTTGGCGGGGGGGCCAGGGAATGAGCAGTTCTTC; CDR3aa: CASSYLAGGPGNEQFF
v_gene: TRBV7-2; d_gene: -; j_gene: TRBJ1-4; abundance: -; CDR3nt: TGTGCCAGCAGCTTAAACCCACCCGGTAATGAAAAACTGTTTTTT; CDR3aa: CASSLNPPGNEKLFF
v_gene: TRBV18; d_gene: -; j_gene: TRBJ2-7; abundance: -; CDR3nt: TGTGCCAGCTCACCAGGGAATGCGGGGGAGCAGTACTTC; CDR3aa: CASSPGNAGEQYF
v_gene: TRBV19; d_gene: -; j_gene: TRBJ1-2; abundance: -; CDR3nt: TGTGCCAGTAGTATAGTGGGCAGGGTCTATGGCTACACCTTC; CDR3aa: CASSIVGRVYGYTF
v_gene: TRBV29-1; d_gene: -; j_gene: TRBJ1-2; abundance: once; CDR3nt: TGCAGCGTTGATTCCCGGGACATCAACCGGTATGGCTACACCTTC; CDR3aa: CSVDSRDINRYGYTF
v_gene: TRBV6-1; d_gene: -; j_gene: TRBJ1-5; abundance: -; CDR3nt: TGTGCCAGCAGTGAAGTCTGGGTGGAAATAGCAGGGCAGCCCCAGCATTTT; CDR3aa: CASSEVWVEIAGQPQHF
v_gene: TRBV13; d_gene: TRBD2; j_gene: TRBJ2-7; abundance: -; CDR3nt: TGTGCCAGCAGCCCCCGGGCGGGGGGGCAAGTCGAGCAGTACTTC; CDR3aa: CASSPRAGGQVEQYF
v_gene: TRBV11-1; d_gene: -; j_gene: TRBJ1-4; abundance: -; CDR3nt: TGTGCCAGCTCGACAGGCGTGGGCGAAAAACTGTTTTTT; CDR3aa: CASSTGVGEKLFF
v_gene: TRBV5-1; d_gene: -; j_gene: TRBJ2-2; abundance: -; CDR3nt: TGCGCCAGCAGCTTGTGGTCAGAGAACACCGGGGAGCTGTTTTTT; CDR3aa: CASSLWSENTGELFF
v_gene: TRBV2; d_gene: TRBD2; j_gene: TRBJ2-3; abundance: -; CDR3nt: TGTGCCAGCAGTGAAGCGCTAGCGGGGGAGACAGATACGCAGTATTTT; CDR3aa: CASSEALAGETDTQYF
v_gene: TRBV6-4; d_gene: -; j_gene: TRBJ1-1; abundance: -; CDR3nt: TGTGCCAGCAGTGAAGGTGGGCAGAACACTGAAGCTTTCTTT; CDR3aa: CASSEGGQNTEAFF
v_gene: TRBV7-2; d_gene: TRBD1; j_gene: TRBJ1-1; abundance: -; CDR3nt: TGTGCCAGCAGCTTAGAGGGCAGGGGGTGGACTGAAGCTTTCTTT; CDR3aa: CASSLEGRGWTEAFF
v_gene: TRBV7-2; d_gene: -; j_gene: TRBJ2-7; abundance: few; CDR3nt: TGTGCCAGCAGCTTATGGGCGGGGCCCCACGAGCAGTACTTC; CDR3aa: CASSLWAGPHEQYF
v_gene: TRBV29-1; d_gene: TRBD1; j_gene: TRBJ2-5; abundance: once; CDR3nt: TGCAGCGAGTCCGGGACAGGGTCTGAGGCCCAGTACTTC; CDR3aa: CSESGTGSEAQYF
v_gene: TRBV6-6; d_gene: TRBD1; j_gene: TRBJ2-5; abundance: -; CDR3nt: TGTGCCAGCAGCCGGGACAGGAGCTCCCGAGAGACCCAGTACTTC; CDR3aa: CASSRDRSSRETQYF
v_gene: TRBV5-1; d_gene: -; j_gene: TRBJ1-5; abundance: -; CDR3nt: TGCGCCAGCAGCCCGCGAGGGGGTAACCAGCCCCAGCATTTT; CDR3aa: CASSPRGGNQPQHF
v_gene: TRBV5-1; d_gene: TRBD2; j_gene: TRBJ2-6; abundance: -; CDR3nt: TGCGCCAGCAGGCGAAGCCGGGGGGTAGACGGGGCCAACGTCCTGACTTTC; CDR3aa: CASRRSRGVDGANVLTF
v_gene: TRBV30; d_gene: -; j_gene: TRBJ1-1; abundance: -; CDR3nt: TGTGCCTGGAGTGTACAACCTCTGACGGGTGAAGCTTTCTTT; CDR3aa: CAWSVQPLTGEAFF
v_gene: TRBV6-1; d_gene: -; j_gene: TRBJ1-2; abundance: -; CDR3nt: TGTGCCAGCAGTGAAGCGATCGGCGGGTATGGCTACACCTTC; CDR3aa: CASSEAIGGYGYTF
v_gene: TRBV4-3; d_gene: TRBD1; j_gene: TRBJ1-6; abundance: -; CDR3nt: TGCGCCAGCAGAGGGACAGAGAATTCACCCCTCCACTTT; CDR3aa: CASRGTENSPLHF
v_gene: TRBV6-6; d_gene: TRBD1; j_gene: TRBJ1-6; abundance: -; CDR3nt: TGTGCCAGCAGTTACCAGGGGGCGAATTCACCCCTCCACTTT; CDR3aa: CASSYQGANSPLHF
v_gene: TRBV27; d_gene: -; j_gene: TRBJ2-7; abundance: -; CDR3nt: TGTGCCAGCAGTTTATTGGGGGGATACCCCTACGAGCAGTACTTC; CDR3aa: CASSLLGGYPYEQYF
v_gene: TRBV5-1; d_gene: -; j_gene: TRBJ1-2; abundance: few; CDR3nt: TGCGCCAGCAGCGGCGGACAAGTCAGATATGGCTACACCTTC; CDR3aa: CASSGGQVRYGYTF
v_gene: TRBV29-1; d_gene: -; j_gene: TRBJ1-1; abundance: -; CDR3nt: TGCAGCGTTGCAGGGTTCACTGAAGCTTTCTTT; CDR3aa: CSVAGFTEAFF
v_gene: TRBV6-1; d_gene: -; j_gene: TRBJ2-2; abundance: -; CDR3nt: TGTGCCAGCAATGCAAGGGGAACCGGGGAGCTGTTTTTT; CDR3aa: CASNARGTGELFF
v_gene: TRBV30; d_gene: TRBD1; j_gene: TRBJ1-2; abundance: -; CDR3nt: TGTGCCTGGAGTGTAACAGGGGGCCCGGACTATGGCTACACCTTC; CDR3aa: CAWSVTGGPDYGYTF
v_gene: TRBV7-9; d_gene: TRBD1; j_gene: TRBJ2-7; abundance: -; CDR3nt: TGTGCCAGCAGCTCGCCGGACAGGAATTACGAGCAGTACTTC; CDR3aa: CASSSPDRNYEQYF
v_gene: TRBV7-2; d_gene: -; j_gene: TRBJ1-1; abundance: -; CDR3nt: TGTGCCAGCAGAGGGGGGGGCTCGAACACTGAAGCTTTCTTT; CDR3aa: CASRGGGSNTEAFF
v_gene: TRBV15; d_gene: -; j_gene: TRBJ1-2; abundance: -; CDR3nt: TGTGCCACCAGCAGAGAACGAGGGTATGGCTACACCTTC; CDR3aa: CATSRERGYGYTF
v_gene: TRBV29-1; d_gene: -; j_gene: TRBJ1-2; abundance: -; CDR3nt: TGCAGCGCTTCGGGGGTGACCAACTATGGCTACACCTTC; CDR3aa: CSASGVTNYGYTF
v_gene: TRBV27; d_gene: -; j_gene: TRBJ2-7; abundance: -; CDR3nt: TGTGCCAGCAGTTTAGGGCAGGGAGGCTCCTACGAGCAGTACTTC; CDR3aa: CASSLGQGGSYEQYF
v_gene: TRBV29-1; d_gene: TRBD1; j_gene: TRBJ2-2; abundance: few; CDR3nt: TGCAGCGTCCAGGGACAGGGGAACACCGGGGAGCTGTTTTTT; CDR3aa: CSVQGQGNTGELFF
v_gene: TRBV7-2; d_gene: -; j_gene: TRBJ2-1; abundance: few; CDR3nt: TGTGCCAGCAACCCGACAGTCGTCACCTACAATGAGCAGTTCTTC; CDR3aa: CASNPTVVTYNEQFF
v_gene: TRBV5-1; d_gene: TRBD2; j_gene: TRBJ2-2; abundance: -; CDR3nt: TGCGCCAGCAGCTCCGGACTAGCGGGGGTGACCGGGGAGCTGTTTTTT; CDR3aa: CASSSGLAGVTGELFF
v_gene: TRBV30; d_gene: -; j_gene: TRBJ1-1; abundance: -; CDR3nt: TGTGCCTGGCAGGGGAGCTACACTGAAGCTTTCTTT; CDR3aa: CAWQGSYTEAFF